This T cell receptor (beta chain) was sequenced for a study of T-cell memory formation after mild COVID-19. It was 5'RACE with constant-segment primers that produced the TCR alpha and TCR beta cDNA libraries, which carried sample barcodes and UMIs. MiXCR, run by TCRdb on the 5' RACE reads, gives a single entry per CDR3 protein. The table has 150,000 to 200,000 distinct CDR3 sequences, around 30% seen once. This clonotype was observed a few times. Antigen: not known. General study results and limits: Nothing showed for sure that second-wave clones peaking on day 37 were SARS-CoV-2 specific. Cross-reactive memory seemingly joined, as some responding clones were found in pre-infection memory.

This TCR was recovered from an adult woman who had mild COVID-19 (a few samples of this study predate the infection). Cell type and time point are not known. The sample taken for sequencing was PBMCs or a T cell subset sorted from them (not recorded which).

CDR3 in amino acids: CATGPGQEIYEQYF. The CDR3 nucleotides read TGTGCCACCGGCCCGGGACAGGAAATTTACGAGCAGTACTTC. The chain employs TRBV24-1 and TRBJ2-7, with 8 bases fitting TRBD1. Germline V CDR1 and CDR2: KGHDR, SFDVKD. V shed 9 bases, J shed 4 bases, and the junction held 10 bases outside the gene matches. This CDR3 spans 14 amino acids.